This T cell receptor (beta chain) was captured in a study of CD8 T cells in ankylosing spondylitis. Whole-study findings and limits: Disease-associated clonotypes exhibited CD8+ identity and were relatively infrequent in peripheral blood.

With 0 bases clipped from V and 0 bases from J, the junction kept 12 bases outside the gene matches. Germline V CDR1 and CDR2: DFQATT, SNEGSKA (reference sequence). The CDR3 contains 19 residues. This clonotype was counted ten times or more. The antigen is not known. Making the TCR beta libraries involved quantitative 5'-RACE with molecular barcodes. TCRdb reprocessed the 5' RACE reads via MiXCR and lists one record per CDR3 protein. The data show about 130,000 distinct CDR3 sequences, with around 7% seen just once and less than 15% held by the top ten. Source material: blood, either unsorted or a sorted T cell fraction (not recorded which). The sequence was collected from a male donor with ankylosing spondylitis or in good health (not recorded which). This rearrangement joins TRBV20-1 to TRBJ1-2, with 11 bases aligning to TRBD1. CDR3 in amino acids: CSARDYGADRGPPNYGYTF. The DNA of the CDR3 is TGCAGTGCTAGAGATTATGGGGCGGACAGGGGGCCCCCTAACTATGGCTACACCTTC.